This record concerns one T cell receptor (beta chain) sequence. The antigen is unknown. Template material for TCR beta VDJ and CDR3 profiling consisted of genomic DNA. One entry per CDR3 protein, called by TCRdb with MiXCR from the reads. The data contain 250,000 to 300,000 distinct CDR3 sequences, 56% of them singletons. These data come from a study of CD8+CD57+ T cells in acquired aplastic anemia. Study-level background: Recorded DNA amounts for sorted CD4+ and CD8+ cells had an average of approximately 3 ug.

J was trimmed by 4 bases and V by 7 bases; bases with no gene match: 6. Germline CDR1 and CDR2: MNHEY and SVGAGI. The length of the CDR3 is 13 residues. Study-wide results and limits: Fewer than 30 CD8+ CDR3 sequences were shared between patients and controls. Between the patient and control groups, CD8+ Simpson's diversity did not differ significantly.

The sample taken for sequencing was sorted CD4+, CD8+, or CD8+CD57+ T cells (not recorded which) from PBMCs. The V and J genes are TRBV6-5 and TRBJ2-5, with 7 bases lining up with TRBD2. The receptor's source is a human donor with severe aplastic anemia or a healthy control (not recorded which). In nucleotides, the CDR3 is TGTGCCAGCATCGAGCGACTAGCAGAGACCCAGTACTTC. Translation: CASIERLAETQYF.